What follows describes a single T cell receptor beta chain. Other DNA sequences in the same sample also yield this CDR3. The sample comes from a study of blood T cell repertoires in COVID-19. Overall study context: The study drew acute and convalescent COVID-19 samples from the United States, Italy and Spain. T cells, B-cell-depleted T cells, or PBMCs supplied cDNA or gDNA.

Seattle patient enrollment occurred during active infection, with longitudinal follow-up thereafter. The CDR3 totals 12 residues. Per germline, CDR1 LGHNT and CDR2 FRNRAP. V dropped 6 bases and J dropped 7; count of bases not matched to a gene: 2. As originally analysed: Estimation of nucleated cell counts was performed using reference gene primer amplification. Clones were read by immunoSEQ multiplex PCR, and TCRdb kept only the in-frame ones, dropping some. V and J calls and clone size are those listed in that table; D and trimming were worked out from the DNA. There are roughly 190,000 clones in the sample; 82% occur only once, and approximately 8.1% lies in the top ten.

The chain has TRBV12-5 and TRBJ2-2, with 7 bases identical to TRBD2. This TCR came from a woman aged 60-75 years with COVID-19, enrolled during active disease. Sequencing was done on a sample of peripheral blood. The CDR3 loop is CASGPGGGELFF. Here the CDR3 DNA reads TGTGCTAGTGGGCCGGGGGGCGGGGAGCTGTTTTTT.